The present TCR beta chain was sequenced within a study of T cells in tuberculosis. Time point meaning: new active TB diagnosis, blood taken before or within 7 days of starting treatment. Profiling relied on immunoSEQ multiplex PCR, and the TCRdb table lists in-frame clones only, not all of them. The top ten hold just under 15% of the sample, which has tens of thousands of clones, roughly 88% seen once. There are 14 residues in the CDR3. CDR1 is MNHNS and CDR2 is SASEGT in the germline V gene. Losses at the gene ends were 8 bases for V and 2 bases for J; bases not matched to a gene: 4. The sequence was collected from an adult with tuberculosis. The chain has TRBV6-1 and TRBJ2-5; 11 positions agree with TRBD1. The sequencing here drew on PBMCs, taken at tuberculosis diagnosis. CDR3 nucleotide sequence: TGTGCCAGCCGGGACAGGGGGTTACAAGAGACCCAGTACTTC. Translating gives CASRDRGLQETQYF.